Listed below are T cell receptor beta chains from one sample, sequenced in a study of shared clonotypes between healthy human individuals. This table comes from immunoSEQ multiplex PCR, and its TCRdb copy is limited to in-frame clones, with some not included. The sample shows some 2 million clones, approximately 94% of them seen only once. The material sequenced was naive CD8+ T cells sorted from blood. The receptors stem from a man aged 18 to 29 in good health. The CDR3 runs from the conserved cysteine through the conserved F or W.

>TRBV11-1|TRBJ1-2
CASSNPGGYTF
>TRBV10-3|TRBJ2-7
CAISETGTEDYYEQYF
>TRBV6-6|TRBJ2-2
CASSYASVYTTGELFF
>TRBV21-1|TRBJ1-5
CASSKRTRSNQPQHF
>TRBV29-1|TRBJ2-7
CSVDTLDSYEQYF
>TRBV28|TRBJ2-1
CASSSFNEQFF
>TRBV28|TRBJ1-2
CASTEGSGSYGYTF
>TRBV9|TRBJ2-1
CASSVVAGHLPQEQFF
>TRBV27|TRBJ1-6
CASSLTGGGYNSPLHF
>TRBV30|TRBJ2-3
CAWSPLGGLDTQYF
>TRBV13|TRBJ1-1
CASSLGGQGNAEAFF
>TRBV7-3|TRBJ2-1
CASSTKGPTSGPPHNEQFF
>TRBV5-1|TRBJ1-1
CASSLRGSANEAFF
>TRBV11-2|TRBJ2-5
CASSLVPGQVKETQYF
>TRBV5-3|TRBJ1-4
CAIRKLGLKLFF
>TRBV10-3|TRBJ1-5
CAISEQTGLGNQPQHF
>TRBV4-1|TRBJ2-3
CASSRDFEWADTQYF
>TRBV19|TRBJ1-1
CASTRPPTEAFF
>TRBV29-1|TRBJ2-3
CSVPGRQTTDTQYF
>TRBV7-7|TRBJ2-7
CASRSDRGSPYEQYF
>TRBV5-8|TRBJ2-2
CASSPTSGRANTGELFF
>TRBV6-1|TRBJ2-1
CASSASTESYNEQFF